This TCR beta chain was recovered during a study of shared clonotypes between healthy human individuals. General observations from the study: In contrast to clonotypes shared by all four donors, non-shared clonotypes had lower generation probabilities.

Only in-frame clones appear in the TCRdb table, and some are missing; sequencing was by immunoSEQ multiplex PCR. The sample has some 2 million clones; about 95% are singletons. Points on this clone: What it binds is not known.

CD8 cells regarded as naive lacked CD45RO, were positively chosen for CCR7, and omitted terminally differentiated effector memory CD45RA+ cells. This receptor was identified in a man aged 18 to 35 in good health. Sequencing was done on a sample of naive CD8+ T cells sorted from blood.

Here the CDR3 reads CAWSGQMNGNTIYF. CDR3 bases: TGTGCCTGGAGTGGGCAGATGAATGGAAACACCATATATTTT. V usage is TRBV30 and J usage is TRBJ1-3; D unresolved. This CDR3 has 14 residues. The germline V gene has CDR1 GTSNPN and CDR2 SVGIG (reference sequence). Trimming left V 1 base short and J 3 bases short, with 10 bases between.